Below, one TCR beta chain is given with its context. The entry originates in a study of blood T cells in healthy people across ages. With a J-beta primer mix and a sample-barcoded 5' primer, a second PCR ran about 7 to 12 cycles. TCRdb used MiXCR to reprocess the 5' RACE reads, holding one entry per CDR3 protein. The profile shows 790,000 or so distinct CDR3 sequences, about 47% of them singletons. The CDR3 runs to 13 residues. Germline CDR1 reads MGHDK; CDR2 reads SYGVNS. V was clipped by 3 bases and J by 5 bases, with 9 bases between them. This receptor was taken from an elderly man in good health. The rearrangement joins TRBV25-1 to TRBJ2-3, with D unclear. The sequenced sample consisted of blood. The CDR3 DNA sequence: TGTGCCAGCAGTGAGCGCTGCGTAGATACGCAGTATTTT. This translates into CASSERCVDTQYF.